This TCR beta chain is from a study of blood T cell repertoires in COVID-19. On the study more broadly: PBMCs, B-cell-depleted T cells, or T cells provided the cDNA or gDNA that made up the material.

The CDR3 length is 16 residues. Germline V CDR1 and CDR2: MDHEN, SYDVKM. Trimming removed 6 bases from V and 1 base from J; junction bases left unmatched: 8. Sequenced by immunoSEQ multiplex PCR; TCRdb stores in-frame clones only, minus some. Among tens of thousands of clones, 84% were seen once, and the ten largest hold 1.5% to 2%. The chain joins TRBV28 to TRBJ1-5; 8 bases match TRBD1. The sample comprised peripheral blood. The origin of this receptor is a man aged 55 to 70 with COVID-19, enrolled during active disease. CDR3: CASRPPTGVSNQPQHF. CDR3 DNA sequence: TGTGCCAGCAGACCGCCGACAGGGGTGAGCAATCAGCCCCAGCATTTT.